One sample yielded the 32 T cell receptor beta chains listed below, sequenced in a study of T cells after yellow fever vaccination. Each CDR3 protein gets one entry after TCRdb re-called the 5' RACE reads with MiXCR. The sample lists 250,000 to 350,000 distinct CDR3 sequences; 6.5% to 8.5% were seen once. Sequencing was performed on PBMCs, taken about 49 days after the first yellow fever vaccination. These receptor sequences come from a man younger than 35 who received the YFV17D yellow fever vaccine.

In its sample, this clonotype was seen many times. V gene TRBV6-2 or TRBV6-3 combines with J gene TRBJ2-6; possibly TRBD1 for D (5 bases). Trimming took off 8 bases at V and 0 bases at J, with 8 bases between the two ends. Germline CDR1 reads MNHEY; CDR2 reads SVGEGT. The CDR3 contains 14 residues. CDR3 bases: TGTGCCAGCTTCCAGGGCTCTGGGGCCAACGTCCTGACTTTC. Amino acid sequence: CASFQGSGANVLTF.

This clonotype has at least ten counts. The rearrangement links TRBV19 to TRBJ2-1, with TRBD1 matching over 8 bases. Germline V gives CDR1 LNHDA, CDR2 SQIVND (reference sequence). The J segment lost 8 bases and the V segment lost 5 bases, leaving 11 bases of the junction unmatched. The CDR3 spans 15 residues. The CDR3 protein is CASSPRPGGSYEQFF. CDR3 in DNA: TGTGCCAGTAGTCCCCGCCCAGGGGGCTCATATGAGCAGTTCTTC.

The chain joins TRBV6-4 to TRBJ2-7, with D perhaps matching TRBD1 (6 bases). Trimming left V 4 bases short and J 2 bases short, with 9 bases between. The CDR3 extends over 13 amino acids. Germline V gene data show CDR1 as MRHNA and CDR2 as SNTAGT. The CDR3 protein is CASSGQGPYEQYV. The CDR3 DNA sequence: TGTGCCAGCAGTGGCCAGGGGCCCTACGAGCAGTACGTC.

Ten or more counts support this clonotype. V is TRBV7-2 and J is TRBJ2-3; a possible D gene is TRBD2 (5 bases). This CDR3 contains 14 residues. Trimming left V 2 bases short and J 0 bases short, with 6 bases between. Germline loops: CDR1 SGHTA, CDR2 FQGNSA. This CDR3 is CASSLWTSTDTQYF. Here the CDR3 DNA reads TGTGCCAGCAGCTTATGGACTAGCACAGATACGCAGTATTTT.

The chain employs TRBV20-1 and TRBJ2-1; the D is unclear. The CDR3 covers 14 residues. V was clipped by 7 bases and J by 4 bases, with 17 bases between them. Germline CDR1 DFQATT, CDR2 SNEGSKA (reference sequence). The CDR3 DNA reads as TGCAGTGTTCGTGTCAGCTACTTATACAATGAGCAGTTCTTC. This encodes CSVRVSYLYNEQFF.

The genes are TRBV6-1 and TRBJ2-5, with 8 nucleotides matching TRBD2. This CDR3 has 15 amino acids. Unmatched junction bases numbered 10, after V lost 5 bases and J lost 5 bases. Germline V gene data show CDR1 as MNHNS and CDR2 as SASEGT. The CDR3 region has the DNA TGTGCCAGCAGTATCAAGGTAGCGGGGTTGGAGACCCAGTACTTC. Its translation is CASSIKVAGLETQYF.

The table lists this clonotype with many counts. The chain carries TRBV4-1 and TRBJ1-2; possibly TRBD1 for D (5 bases). Per the germline V gene, CDR1 is MGHRA and CDR2 is YSYEKL. V gave up 1 base and J gave up 2 bases, with 23 bases separating them. The CDR3 totals 19 residues. The CDR3 loop is CASSQVRSRRGRGNYGYTF. The CDR3 nucleotides read TGCGCCAGCAGCCAAGTACGTTCTAGGAGGGGAAGAGGGAACTATGGCTACACCTTC.

This clonotype was counted a few times. The V call is TRBV30, the J call TRBJ1-6; 8 bases are a match to TRBD1. Trimming took 0 bases from V and 13 from J; bases not matched to a gene: 8. In germline, CDR1 is GTSNPN, CDR2 SVGIG (reference sequence). This CDR3 contains 14 residues. This CDR3 reads CAWSVGAGGVPLHF. CDR3 DNA sequence: TGTGCCTGGAGTGTGGGGGCAGGGGGCGTCCCCCTCCACTTT.

Many counts were recorded for this clonotype. The J gene is TRBJ2-5, the V gene TRBV7-2, with 7 bases lining up with TRBD2. Germline V gives CDR1 SGHTA, CDR2 FQGNSA. The length of the CDR3 is 15 residues. V shed 5 bases and J 5 bases; nucleotides not matched to a gene: 11. CDR3 coding DNA: TGTGCCAGCAGCCCCGGGGAGGGGTACAGTGAGACCCAGTACTTC. Translating it yields CASSPGEGYSETQYF.

A few counts support this clonotype. The chain links TRBV7-8 to TRBJ2-1; 14 bases agree with TRBD2. V gave up 5 bases and J gave up 8 bases; unmatched junction bases: 11. CDR1 and CDR2 from the germline V gene are SGHVS and FQNEAQ. This CDR3 spans 17 amino acids. The CDR3: CASSGRTSGGFGHEQFF. The CDR3 nucleotides read TGTGCCAGCAGCGGAAGGACTAGCGGGGGGTTTGGCCATGAGCAGTTCTTC.

V is TRBV5-1 and J is TRBJ2-2, with D perhaps TRBD1 or TRBD2 (5 bases each). Trimming took 8 bases from V and 0 from J, leaving 14 bases between them. Germline V CDR1 and CDR2: SGHRS, YFSETQ. The CDR3 has 15 amino acids. The CDR3 DNA reads as TGCGCCAGTACCATCGGGGCGTCGAACACCGGGGAGCTGTTTTTT. Translating gives CASTIGASNTGELFF.

Only a few counts were recorded for this clonotype. This chain connects TRBV4-2 to TRBJ2-1; 7 positions match TRBD2. The junction had 6 bases not matched to a gene; V was cut back by 4 bases and J by 3 bases. The germline V gene encodes CDR1 LGHNA and CDR2 YNFKEQ. The CDR3 sequence is 15 residues long. CDR3 DNA: TGTGCCAGCAGCCCTCAGCGGGGCCGCTACAATGAGCAGTTCTTC. As protein: CASSPQRGRYNEQFF.

This clonotype appeared a few times. The gene calls are TRBV27 and TRBJ1-2, with 7 nucleotides matching TRBD1. Germline CDR1 is MNHEY and CDR2 is SMNVEV (reference sequence). The CDR3 is 16 amino acids. J gave up 8 bases and V 5 bases, and 17 bases lay outside the gene matches. Here the CDR3 reads CASSKNYDRALYGYTF. The DNA for the CDR3 is TGTGCCAGCAGTAAAAATTACGACAGGGCCCTATACGGCTACACCTTC.

This clonotype was recorded a few times. The V call is TRBV3-1, the J call TRBJ2-3; 8 bases map to TRBD1. Losses at the gene ends were 1 base for V and 0 bases for J; bases not matched to a gene: 3. This CDR3 spans 16 amino acids. Looked up from germline, CDR1 is LGHDT and CDR2 is YNNKEL (reference sequence). The CDR3 bases are TGTGCCAGCAGCCAAGGTGGACAGGGTAGCACAGATACGCAGTATTTT. This encodes CASSQGGQGSTDTQYF.

This clonotype was recorded many times. The chain links TRBV20-1 to TRBJ2-3, with a possible D match to TRBD2 (6 bases). The germline V and J ends were trimmed by 2 bases and 4 bases, with 22 bases remaining between them. Germline lookup yields CDR1 DFQATT and CDR2 SNEGSKA (reference sequence). This CDR3 has 17 amino acids. CDR3: CSARKLEWRGTADTQYF. CDR3 coding DNA: TGCAGTGCTAGAAAGCTTGAGTGGCGGGGAACCGCAGATACGCAGTATTTT.

This clonotype was recorded a few times. CDR3 loop: CATRTTTDTQYF. The CDR3 nucleotides are TGTGCCACCCGGACAACCACAGATACGCAGTATTTT. The chain couples TRBV2 to TRBJ2-3; D perhaps matches TRBD1 (5 bases). This CDR3 is 12 amino acids long. V was shortened by 10 bases and J by 2 bases, with 10 bases between the two germline ends. CDR1 and CDR2 from the germline V gene are SNHLY and FYNNEI.

A few counts support this clonotype. The chain couples TRBV4-1 to TRBJ2-7; weak D call: TRBD1 (6 bases). Germline lookup yields CDR1 MGHRA and CDR2 YSYEKL. Trimming removed 1 base at V and 4 bases at J, with 14 bases between. CDR3 length equals 15 residues. Written as DNA, the CDR3 is TGCGCCAGCAGCCAAGCGTGGGACACCCGGTACGAGCAGTACGTC. This sequence encodes CASSQAWDTRYEQYV.

A few counts support this clonotype. The V call is TRBV15, the J call TRBJ2-2, with D tentatively TRBD1 (6 bases). The CDR3 runs 16 residues. Germline-derived CDR1 and CDR2 are LNHNV and YYDKDF (reference sequence). V was cut by 1 base and J by 5 bases, with 14 bases left in between. The CDR3 loop reads CATSRGGRGRTGELFF. Written as DNA, the CDR3 is TGTGCCACCAGCAGAGGCGGCAGGGGAAGGACCGGGGAGCTGTTTTTT.

Notes on this clonotype: An end of the junction differs from the germline gene, which may be a read error. CDR3 sequence: CASSLVPPGFQSPHHF. The CDR3 bases are TGCGCCAGCAGCTTGGTTCCACCGGGATTTCAATCACCCCACCACTTT. The chain couples TRBV5-1 to TRBJ1-6; no reliable D call. The CDR3 length is 16 residues. Germline V CDR1 and CDR2: SGHRS, YFSETQ. The variable domain in full, with the rest retrieved from reference TRBV5-1 and TRBJ1-6, is KAGVTQTPRYLIKTRGQQVTLSCSPISGHRSVSWYQQTPGQGLQFLFEYFSETQRNKGNFPGRFSGRQFSNSRSEMNVSTLELGDSALYLCASSLVPPGFQSPHHFGNGTRLTVT.

The chain combines TRBV7-2 with TRBJ2-6, with no clear D. The ends were cut back, 1 base at V and 0 bases at J, with 10 bases in the middle. Germline V gene sequence: CDR1 SGHTA, CDR2 FQGNSA. The CDR3 is 17 amino acids. The CDR3 sequence: CASSLVARGSGANVLTF. The DNA of the CDR3 is TGTGCCAGCAGCTTAGTGGCGCGTGGCTCTGGGGCCAACGTCCTGACTTTC.

This clonotype has more than one count but fewer than ten. The chain couples TRBV4-1 to TRBJ2-5; D uncertain. CDR3 size: 14 residues. Trimming pared 1 base from V and 7 bases from J, leaving 13 bases between. Germline V lookup: CDR1 MGHRA, CDR2 YSYEKL. This chain's CDR3 is CASSQGDRSGTQYF. For the CDR3, the DNA is TGCGCCAGCAGCCAAGGCGACCGCTCGGGGACCCAGTACTTC.

The chain recombines TRBV21-1 with TRBJ2-7; TRBD1, the table's D call, was not compared with the DNA. TRBV21-1 corresponds to a pseudogene. The CDR3 spans 15 residues. The CDR3 is CASSKDLGQDYEQYV. Here the CDR3 DNA reads TGTGCCAGCAGCAAAGATCTTGGACAGGACTACGAGCAGTACGTC.

The chain is built from TRBV12-3 or TRBV12-4 and TRBJ2-3; D unresolved. This CDR3 contains 12 residues. V was trimmed by 6 bases and J by 6 bases, leaving 10 bases between them. CDR3 sequence reads: CASRVLSDTQYF. In DNA, the CDR3 is TGTGCCAGCAGGGTCTTGAGCGATACGCAGTATTTT.

In its sample, this clonotype was seen a few times. The chain combines TRBV4-3 with TRBJ2-1; 8 nucleotides agree with TRBD2. This CDR3 region has 15 residues. The ends lost 0 bases at V and 5 bases at J; junction bases unmatched: 3. Germline V CDR1 and CDR2: LGHNA, YSLEER. DNA of the CDR3: TGCGCCAGCAGCCAAGACGGGGGGGGGAACAATGAGCAGTTCTTC. Amino acids: CASSQDGGGNNEQFF.

This clonotype was seen a few times. The J gene is TRBJ2-7, the V gene TRBV6-2 or TRBV6-3, with 8 bases lining up with TRBD1. CDR1 and CDR2 (germline): MNHEY, SVGEGT. This CDR3 has 15 residues. Trimming took 6 bases from V and 6 from J; bases not matched to a gene: 13. CDR3 loop: CASSPYRGAFSEQYV. The CDR3 DNA reads as TGTGCCAGCAGCCCCTACAGGGGGGCCTTTAGCGAGCAGTACGTC.

This chain links TRBV10-3 with TRBJ2-6; maybe TRBD2 (6 bases). V lost 6 bases and J lost 1, with 13 bases in between. The CDR3 covers 16 residues. The germline V gene has CDR1 ENHRY and CDR2 SYGVKD. This CDR3 reads CAISRGLLSGANVLTF. The DNA for the CDR3 is TGTGCCATCAGCCGAGGACTATTGTCTGGGGCCAACGTCCTGACTTTC.

The CDR3 reads CAIRPTRDAVQYF. Written as DNA, the CDR3 is TGTGCCATCAGACCGACACGGGACGCCGTGCAGTACTTC. The chain couples TRBV10-3 to TRBJ2-7; D tentatively reads TRBD1 or TRBD2 (5 bases each). The CDR3 contains 13 residues. Deletions cut 6 bases from V and 9 bases from J, with 18 bases between. The V gene's germline CDR1 is ENHRY and CDR2 SYGVKD.

This clonotype was observed at least ten times. The chain uses TRBV7-2 and TRBJ1-6; no definite D call. The CDR3 loop spans 14 amino acids. Trimming removed 5 bases from V and 15 bases from J, with 20 bases in between. Germline CDR1 is SGHTA and CDR2 is FQGNSA. The CDR3: CASSPTGTRPLLHF. The CDR3, as DNA: TGTGCCAGCAGCCCGACTGGAACCCGCCCTCTCCTCCACTTT.

V and J are TRBV5-1 and TRBJ1-1; a possible D gene is TRBD1 (6 bases). In germline, CDR1 is SGHRS, CDR2 YFSETQ. Between the trimmed V and J ends, which lost 4 bases and 4 bases, there was a span of 14 bases. This CDR3 is built from 14 residues. CDR3 coding DNA: TGCGCCAGCAGCCCGGTTCAGGGGATCACTGAAGCTTTCTTT. As protein: CASSPVQGITEAFF. Using reference TRBV5-1 and TRBJ1-1 for the parts outside the CDR3, the full variable domain is KAGVTQTPRYLIKTRGQQVTLSCSPISGHRSVSWYQQTPGQGLQFLFEYFSETQRNKGNFPGRFSGRQFSNSRSEMNVSTLELGDSALYLCASSPVQGITEAFFGQGTRLTVV.

This clonotype appeared a few times. This chain joins TRBV29-1 and TRBJ1-1; D may be TRBD1 (6 bases). V lost 7 bases to trimming and J lost 5 bases, with 17 bases between them. The CDR3 extends over 13 amino acids. CDR1 is SQVTM, CDR2 ANQGSEA, per germline. The DNA of the CDR3 is TGCAGCGCTCACATAGGGGGGGGGACTGAAGCTTTCTTT. Its translation: CSAHIGGGTEAFF. Supplemented by reference TRBV29-1 and TRBJ1-1, the full variable domain reads SAVISQKPSRDICQRGTSLTIQCQVDSQVTMMFWYRQQPGQSLTLIATANQGSEATYESGFVIDKFPISRPNLTFSTLTVSNMSPEDSSIYLCSAHIGGGTEAFFGQGTRLTVV.

This clonotype was seen ten or more times. This chain's CDR3 is CASSRTYSYNEQFF. In DNA, the CDR3 is TGTGCCAGTAGTAGGACCTACTCCTACAATGAGCAGTTCTTC. The chain combines TRBV19 with TRBJ2-1; D remains unclear. V was trimmed by 4 bases and J by 0 bases, leaving 7 bases between them. The CDR3 has 14 residues. Germline-derived CDR1 and CDR2 are LNHDA and SQIVND (reference sequence).

The rearrangement links TRBV29-1 to TRBJ1-1; D gene ambiguous. CDR1 and CDR2 (germline): SQVTM, ANQGSEA. The CDR3 contains 14 residues. Between the trimmed V and J ends, which lost 4 bases and 3 bases, there was a span of 15 bases. CDR3 coding DNA: TGCAGCGTTGTGGGGAGGAGGGTCGACACTGAAGCTTTCTTT. Its translation: CSVVGRRVDTEAFF.